The present entry profiles one T cell receptor beta chain with its context. Germline lookup yields CDR1 MRHNA and CDR2 SNTAGT. Trimming took 4 bases from V and 2 from J; bases not matched to a gene: 6. CDR3 size: 15 residues. The data were produced by immunoSEQ multiplex PCR, yet TCRdb's version contains in-frame clones alone and is incomplete. Here the sample spans under 65,000 clones, around 84% being singletons. This record comes from a study of OX40 agonist ivuxolimab in advanced cancers. Study-wide context: Dosing consisted of intravenous ivuxolimab at 0.01 to 10 mg/kg every 2 weeks.

Sequencing used CD4+ or CD8+ T cells sorted from blood, obtained in a trial of the OX40 agonist ivuxolimab. The receptor's source is an adult with an advanced solid tumor such as melanoma, head and neck, liver or kidney cancer. The chain is built from TRBV6-4 and TRBJ2-3; 7 positions match TRBD2. DNA of the CDR3: TGTGCCAGCAGTGTAAGCGGGGAGTCCACAGATACGCAGTATTTT. It is translated as CASSVSGESTDTQYF.